The rows below give T cell receptor beta chains drawn from one sample of a study of cytomegalovirus exposure and HLA in healthy donors. Only in-frame clones appear in the TCRdb table, and some are missing; sequencing was by immunoSEQ multiplex PCR. The table includes roughly 170,000 clones, roughly 84% detected once. The sample taken for sequencing was PBMCs. Every receptor here comes from a male donor in good health and CMV-seronegative. CDR3s include the opening cysteine and the closing phenylalanine or tryptophan. The D gene is left open where the match is weak. For some rows the clone size is stated as once, few or many, or as a class when expanded; others skip it.

V gene	clone size	D gene	J gene	CDR3 DNA	CDR3 protein
TRBV28	.	TRBD2	TRBJ2-7	TGTGCCAGCAGTTTAGCGGGGGTCTACGAGCAGTACTTC	CASSLAGVYEQYF
TRBV4-1	.	.	TRBJ2-2	TGCGCCAGCAGCCGACCTAAAACTAGCACCCCGAACACCGGGGAGCTGTTTTTT	CASSRPKTSTPNTGELFF
TRBV2	.	.	TRBJ2-2	TGTGCCAGCAGTGGGCAGGGGACCGGGAAGCTGTTTTTT	CASSGQGTGKLFF
TRBV5-1	.	.	TRBJ2-2	TGCGCCAGCAGCTTACGAGGGTTGAACACCGGGGAGCTGTTTTTT	CASSLRGLNTGELFF
TRBV9	.	TRBD1	TRBJ2-7	TGTGCCAGCAGTGCAGCCGGGACAGGGTCCTACGAGCAGTACTTC	CASSAAGTGSYEQYF
TRBV9	.	TRBD2	TRBJ2-1	TGTGCCAGCAGCGTCGCCGGACTAGCCTACAATGAGCAGTTCTTC	CASSVAGLAYNEQFF
TRBV11-2	.	.	TRBJ2-1	TGTGCCAGCCCCCCCAGCGGCCCATACAATGAGCAGTTCTTC	CASPPSGPYNEQFF
TRBV9	few	.	TRBJ1-1	TGTGCCAGCAGCGTAGCGCCCAGGATGAACACTGAAGCTTTCTTT	CASSVAPRMNTEAFF
TRBV6-6	once	.	TRBJ2-7	TGTGCCAGCAGTTTAGCAGAGCCCTACGAGCAGTACTTC	CASSLAEPYEQYF
TRBV30	.	TRBD1	TRBJ1-2	TGTGCCTGGAGAGGGACAGTCTTTAACTATGGCTACACCTTC	CAWRGTVFNYGYTF
TRBV4-3	.	TRBD1	TRBJ2-7	TGCGCCAGCAGCCAAAGCGCGGGACAGGGGACAACATACGAGCAGTACTTC	CASSQSAGQGTTYEQYF
TRBV11-1	.	TRBD1	TRBJ1-1	TGTGCCAGCAGCCATTTACTCGGGACAGGGGCCAACACTGAAGCTTTCTTT	CASSHLLGTGANTEAFF
TRBV7-6	few	.	TRBJ2-1	TGTGCCAGCAGCCCCCAAGCGTTGCCGCGCGACAATGAGCAGTTCTTC	CASSPQALPRDNEQFF
TRBV7-9	.	.	TRBJ1-3	TGTGCCAGCAGCTATCTTGGGCGGGCGAACTCTGGAAACACCATATATTTT	CASSYLGRANSGNTIYF
TRBV4-2	.	.	TRBJ1-1	TGTGCCAGCAGCCAAGATGGGGCCAGGAACACTGAAGCTTTCTTT	CASSQDGARNTEAFF
TRBV7-9	.	TRBD1	TRBJ1-2	TGTTCCAGCAGGGGGGACAGGGGGGTCTACAACTATGGCTACACCTTC	CSSRGDRGVYNYGYTF
TRBV19	.	TRBD1	TRBJ1-5	TGTGCCAGTACCTCAGTGGAGAACAGGGGGCGCTGGAGCAATCAGCCCCAGCATTTT	CASTSVENRGRWSNQPQHF
TRBV29-1	.	.	TRBJ2-1	TGCAGCGTTGTTGGGACTGGAGCTTACAATGAGCAGTTCTTC	CSVVGTGAYNEQFF
TRBV30	.	.	TRBJ1-2	TGTGCCTGGAGCCTCGGAGGACCGCATTATGGCTACACCTTC	CAWSLGGPHYGYTF
TRBV7-3	.	.	TRBJ2-2	TGTGCCAGCAGCAGGGGTGGCGGGGAGCTGTTTTTT	CASSRGGGELFF
TRBV7-3	.	.	TRBJ2-1	TGTGCCAGCAGCTTAATTCCAGGGGCGAACTCCTACAATGAGCAGTTCTTC	CASSLIPGANSYNEQFF
TRBV9	.	TRBD1	TRBJ1-5	TGTGCCAGCAGCACAGGACAGGGGGCGAATCAGCCCCAGCATTTT	CASSTGQGANQPQHF
TRBV25-1	.	.	TRBJ2-7	TGTGCCAGCAGTGGAACGACAGGTTCCGTCTACGAGCAGTACTTC	CASSGTTGSVYEQYF
TRBV30	.	TRBD1	TRBJ2-2	TGTGCCTGGGACCGGGACAGAGCGGAAGGCGGGGAGCTGTTTTTT	CAWDRDRAEGGELFF
TRBV28	few	.	TRBJ1-3	TGTGCCAGCTATACAGGGTTCTCTGGAAACACCATATATTTT	CASYTGFSGNTIYF
TRBV10-3	.	TRBD1	TRBJ2-1	TGTGCCATCAGTCCACAGGGGGCCGATGAGCAGTTCTTC	CAISPQGADEQFF
TRBV6-1	.	.	TRBJ1-6	TGTGCCAGCAGTGTCACCGGAGGGTGGGATTCACCCCTCCACTTT	CASSVTGGWDSPLHF
TRBV7-9	.	.	TRBJ2-3	TGTTCCAGCAGCTTCGGGACAACCTATGGCACAGATACGCAGTATTTT	CSSSFGTTYGTDTQYF
TRBV5-1	.	TRBD2	TRBJ2-1	TGCGCCAGCAGCTCGGGACTACCTGGGTTTTCCTACAATGAGCAGTTCTTC	CASSSGLPGFSYNEQFF
TRBV5-4	few	.	TRBJ1-2	TGTGCCAGCAGCTTGGAACGGTCCTATGGCTACACCTTC	CASSLERSYGYTF
TRBV5-4	.	TRBD1	TRBJ1-1	TGTGCCAGCAGCTTGCGGGACAGGAACACTGAAGCTTTCTTT	CASSLRDRNTEAFF
TRBV30	once	TRBD2	TRBJ2-3	TGTGCCTGGAGTGTAGCGGGAGGGGCAGATACGCAGTATTTT	CAWSVAGGADTQYF
TRBV4-2	.	.	TRBJ2-2	TGTGCCAGCAGCCAAGAGGACAAGAACACCGGGGAGCTGTTTTTT	CASSQEDKNTGELFF
TRBV6-6	.	.	TRBJ1-2	TGTGCCAGCAGAGAAGGACAGCCGCTTGGCTACACCTTC	CASREGQPLGYTF
TRBV12-5	.	.	TRBJ2-7	TGTGCTAGTGGTTTGGTTGGCAACTACGAGCAGTACTTC	CASGLVGNYEQYF
TRBV28	.	TRBD1	TRBJ1-3	TGTGCCAGCAGCACGGGACAGAACGGAAACACCATATATTTT	CASSTGQNGNTIYF
TRBV5-1	.	.	TRBJ2-1	TGCGCCAGCAGCGGGGCCCTTAACAATGAGCAGTTCTTC	CASSGALNNEQFF
TRBV6-5	.	TRBD1	TRBJ1-6	TGTGCCAGCAGTACGGGACAGCCCAATTCACCCCTCCACTTT	CASSTGQPNSPLHF
TRBV19	.	TRBD1	TRBJ1-4	TGTGCCAGTAGTATTCTCCGGACAGGGAAGCTAGAAAAACTGTTTTTT	CASSILRTGKLEKLFF
TRBV10-3	.	TRBD1	TRBJ1-2	TGTGCCATCAGTGGATCCCAGGGGGTCTATGGCTACACCTTC	CAISGSQGVYGYTF